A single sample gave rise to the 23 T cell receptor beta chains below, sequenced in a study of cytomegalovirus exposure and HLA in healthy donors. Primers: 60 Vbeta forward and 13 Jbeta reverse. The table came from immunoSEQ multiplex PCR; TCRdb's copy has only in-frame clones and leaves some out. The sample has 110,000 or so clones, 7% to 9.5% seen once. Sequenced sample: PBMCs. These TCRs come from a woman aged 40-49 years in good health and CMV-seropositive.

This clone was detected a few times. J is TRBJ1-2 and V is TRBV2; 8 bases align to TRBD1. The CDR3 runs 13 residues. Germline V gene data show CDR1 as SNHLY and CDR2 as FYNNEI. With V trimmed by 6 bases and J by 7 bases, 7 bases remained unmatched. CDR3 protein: CASRETGALGYTF. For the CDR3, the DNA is TGTGCCAGCAGGGAGACAGGGGCCCTTGGCTACACCTTC.

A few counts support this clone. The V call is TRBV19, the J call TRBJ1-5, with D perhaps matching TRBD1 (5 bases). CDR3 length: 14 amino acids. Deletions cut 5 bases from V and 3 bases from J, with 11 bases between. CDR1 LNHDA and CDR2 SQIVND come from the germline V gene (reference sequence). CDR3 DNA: TGTGCCAGTAGTGGGGCCACGCTCAATCAGCCCCAGCATTTT. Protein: CASSGATLNQPQHF. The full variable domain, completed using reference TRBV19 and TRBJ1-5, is DGGITQSPKYLFRKEGQNVTLSCEQNLNHDAMYWYRQDPGQGLRLIYYSQIVNDFQKGDIAEGYSVSREKKESFPLTVTSAQKNPTAFYLCASSGATLNQPQHFGDGTRLSIL.

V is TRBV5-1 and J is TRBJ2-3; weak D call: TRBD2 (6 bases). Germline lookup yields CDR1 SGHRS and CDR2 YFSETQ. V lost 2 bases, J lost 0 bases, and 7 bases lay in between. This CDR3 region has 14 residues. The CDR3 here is CASSFGGSTDTQYF. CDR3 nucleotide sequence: TGCGCCAGCAGCTTTGGGGGGAGCACAGATACGCAGTATTTT.

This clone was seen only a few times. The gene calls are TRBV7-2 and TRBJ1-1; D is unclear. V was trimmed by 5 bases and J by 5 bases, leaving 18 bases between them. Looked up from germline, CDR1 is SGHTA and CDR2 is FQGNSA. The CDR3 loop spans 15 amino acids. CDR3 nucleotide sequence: TGTGCCAGCAGCCAAACCGGAGGAGGAAGTACTGAAGCTTTCTTT. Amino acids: CASSQTGGGSTEAFF. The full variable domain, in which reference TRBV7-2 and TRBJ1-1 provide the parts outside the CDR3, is GAGVSQSPSNKVTEKGKDVELRCDPISGHTALYWYRQSLGQGLEFLIYFQGNSAPDKSGLPSDRFSAERTGGSVSTLTIQRTQQEDSAVYLCASSQTGGGSTEAFFGQGTRLTVV.

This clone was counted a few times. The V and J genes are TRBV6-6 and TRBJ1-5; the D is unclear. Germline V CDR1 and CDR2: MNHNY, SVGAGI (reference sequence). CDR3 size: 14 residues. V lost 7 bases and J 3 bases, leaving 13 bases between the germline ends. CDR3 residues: CASTSPNTNQPQHF. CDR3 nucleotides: TGTGCCAGCACCTCACCCAACACCAATCAGCCCCAGCATTTT.

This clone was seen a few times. CDR3 residues: CAGRDRGNEKLFF. DNA for the CDR3: TGTGCCGGCCGGGACAGGGGGAATGAAAAACTGTTTTTT. The chain joins TRBV30 to TRBJ1-4; TRBD1 aligns across 11 bases. The ends lost 8 bases at V and 5 bases at J; junction bases unmatched: 4. This CDR3 has 13 amino acids. Germline values: CDR1 GTSNPN, CDR2 SVGIG (reference sequence). Using reference TRBV30 and TRBJ1-4 for the parts outside the CDR3, the full variable domain is SQTIHQWPATLVQPVGSPLSLECTVEGTSNPNLYWYRQAAGRGLQLLFYSVGIGQISSEVPQNLSASRPQDRQFILSSKKLLLSDSGFYLCAGRDRGNEKLFFGSGTQLSVL.

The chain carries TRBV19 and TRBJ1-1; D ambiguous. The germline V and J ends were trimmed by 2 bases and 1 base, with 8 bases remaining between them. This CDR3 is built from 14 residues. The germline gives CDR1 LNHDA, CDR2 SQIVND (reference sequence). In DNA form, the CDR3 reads TGTGCCAGTAGTATACTCCCCAGGAACACTGAAGCTTTCTTT. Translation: CASSILPRNTEAFF. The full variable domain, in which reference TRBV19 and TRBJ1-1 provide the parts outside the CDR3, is DGGITQSPKYLFRKEGQNVTLSCEQNLNHDAMYWYRQDPGQGLRLIYYSQIVNDFQKGDIAEGYSVSREKKESFPLTVTSAQKNPTAFYLCASSILPRNTEAFFGQGTRLTVV.

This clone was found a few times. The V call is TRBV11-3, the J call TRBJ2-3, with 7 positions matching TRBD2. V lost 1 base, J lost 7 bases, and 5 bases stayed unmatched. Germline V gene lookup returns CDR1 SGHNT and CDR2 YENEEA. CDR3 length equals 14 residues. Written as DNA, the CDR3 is TGTGCCAGCAGCTTAGGGTCTAGCGGCCATACGCAGTATTTT. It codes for CASSLGSSGHTQYF.

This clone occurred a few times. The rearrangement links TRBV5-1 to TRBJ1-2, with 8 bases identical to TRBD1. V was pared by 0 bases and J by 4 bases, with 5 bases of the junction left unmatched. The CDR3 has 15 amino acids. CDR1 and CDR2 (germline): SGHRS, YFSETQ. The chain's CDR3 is CASSLEGQEFYGYTF. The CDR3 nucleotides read TGCGCCAGCAGCTTGGAGGGACAGGAATTCTATGGCTACACCTTC.

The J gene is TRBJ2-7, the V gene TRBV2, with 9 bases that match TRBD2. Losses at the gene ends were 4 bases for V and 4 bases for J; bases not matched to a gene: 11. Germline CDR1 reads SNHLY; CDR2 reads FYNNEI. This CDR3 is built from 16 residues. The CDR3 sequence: CASSAAAGGGLYEQYF. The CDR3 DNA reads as TGTGCCAGCAGTGCTGCCGCGGGGGGGGGTCTTTACGAGCAGTACTTC.

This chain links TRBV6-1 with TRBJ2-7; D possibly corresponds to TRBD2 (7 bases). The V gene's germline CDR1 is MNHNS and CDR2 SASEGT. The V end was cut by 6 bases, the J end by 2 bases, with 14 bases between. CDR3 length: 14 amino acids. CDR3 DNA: TGTGCCAGCAGCCGAGTCGGGGGGCCCTACGAGCAGTACTTC. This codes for CASSRVGGPYEQYF.

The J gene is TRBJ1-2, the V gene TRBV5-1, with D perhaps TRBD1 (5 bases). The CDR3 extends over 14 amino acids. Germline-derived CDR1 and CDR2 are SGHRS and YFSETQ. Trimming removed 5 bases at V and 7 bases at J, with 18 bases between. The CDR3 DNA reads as TGCGCCAGCAGTTTCAGCCCGACAGAGGCTGGCTACACCTTC. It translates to CASSFSPTEAGYTF.

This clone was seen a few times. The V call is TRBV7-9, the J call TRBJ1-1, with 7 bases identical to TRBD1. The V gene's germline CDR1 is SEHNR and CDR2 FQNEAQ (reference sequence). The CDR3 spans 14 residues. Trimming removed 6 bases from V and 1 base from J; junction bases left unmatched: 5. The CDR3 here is CASRPGTENTEAFF. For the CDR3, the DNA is TGTGCCAGCAGACCCGGGACAGAGAACACTGAAGCTTTCTTT.

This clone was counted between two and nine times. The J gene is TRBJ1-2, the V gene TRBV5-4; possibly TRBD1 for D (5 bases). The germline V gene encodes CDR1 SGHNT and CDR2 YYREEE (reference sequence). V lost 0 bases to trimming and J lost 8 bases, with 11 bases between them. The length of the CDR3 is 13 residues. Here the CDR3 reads CASSLEGVKGYTF. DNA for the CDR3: TGTGCCAGCAGCTTGGAAGGGGTTAAAGGCTACACCTTC.

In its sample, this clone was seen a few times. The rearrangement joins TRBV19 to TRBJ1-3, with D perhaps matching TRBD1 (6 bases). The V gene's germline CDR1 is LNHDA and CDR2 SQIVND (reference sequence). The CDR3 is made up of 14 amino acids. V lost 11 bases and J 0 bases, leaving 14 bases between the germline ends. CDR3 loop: CASRQAFSGNTIYF. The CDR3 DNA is TGTGCCTCCCGACAGGCCTTCTCTGGAAACACCATATATTTT. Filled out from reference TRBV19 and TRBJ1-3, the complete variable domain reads DGGITQSPKYLFRKEGQNVTLSCEQNLNHDAMYWYRQDPGQGLRLIYYSQIVNDFQKGDIAEGYSVSREKKESFPLTVTSAQKNPTAFYLCASRQAFSGNTIYFGEGSWLTVV.

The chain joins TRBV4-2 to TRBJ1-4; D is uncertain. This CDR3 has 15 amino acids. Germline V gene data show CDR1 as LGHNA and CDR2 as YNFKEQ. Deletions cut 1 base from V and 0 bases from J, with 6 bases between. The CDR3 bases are TGTGCCAGCAGCCAAGCGTCAGCAACTAATGAAAAACTGTTTTTT. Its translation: CASSQASATNEKLFF.

The CDR3 protein is CASSPLFRTGEGYTF. In DNA, the CDR3 is TGTGCCAGCAGCCCACTTTTCAGGACTGGGGAAGGCTACACCTTC. The chain uses TRBV11-2 and TRBJ1-2; unclear D gene. The germline gives CDR1 SGHAT, CDR2 FQNNGV. V was trimmed by 5 bases and J by 8 bases, leaving 21 bases between them. The CDR3 has 15 residues.

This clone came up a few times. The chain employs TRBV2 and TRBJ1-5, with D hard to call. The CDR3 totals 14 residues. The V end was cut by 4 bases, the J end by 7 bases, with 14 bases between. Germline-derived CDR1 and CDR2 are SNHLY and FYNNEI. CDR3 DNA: TGTGCCAGCAGTGTCCGACGGACTGGACAGCCCCAGCATTTT. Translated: CASSVRRTGQPQHF.

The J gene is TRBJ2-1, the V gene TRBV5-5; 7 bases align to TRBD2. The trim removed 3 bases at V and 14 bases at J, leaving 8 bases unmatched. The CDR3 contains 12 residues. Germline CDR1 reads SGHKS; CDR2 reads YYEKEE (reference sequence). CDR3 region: CASSSTSVGEFF. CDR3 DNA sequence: TGTGCCAGCAGCTCTACTAGCGTAGGGGAGTTCTTC.

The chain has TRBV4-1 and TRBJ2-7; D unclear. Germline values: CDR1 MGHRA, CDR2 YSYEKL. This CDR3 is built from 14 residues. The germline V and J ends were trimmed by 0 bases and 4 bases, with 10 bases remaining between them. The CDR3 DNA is TGCGCCAGCAGCCAAGATTTGGCCCAATACGAGCAGTACTTC. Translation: CASSQDLAQYEQYF.

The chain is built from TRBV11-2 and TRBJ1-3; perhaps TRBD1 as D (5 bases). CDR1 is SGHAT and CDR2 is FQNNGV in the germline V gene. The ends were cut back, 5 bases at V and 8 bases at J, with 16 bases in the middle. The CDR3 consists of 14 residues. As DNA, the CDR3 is TGTGCCAGCAGCCCAGGGACTAGGGGACACACCATATATTTT. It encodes CASSPGTRGHTIYF.

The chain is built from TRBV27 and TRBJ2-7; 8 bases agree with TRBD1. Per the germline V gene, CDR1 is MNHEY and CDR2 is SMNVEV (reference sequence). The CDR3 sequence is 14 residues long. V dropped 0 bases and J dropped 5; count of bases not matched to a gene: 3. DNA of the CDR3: TGTGCCAGCAGTTTATCGGACAGGGTCCACGAGCAGTACTTC. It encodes CASSLSDRVHEQYF.

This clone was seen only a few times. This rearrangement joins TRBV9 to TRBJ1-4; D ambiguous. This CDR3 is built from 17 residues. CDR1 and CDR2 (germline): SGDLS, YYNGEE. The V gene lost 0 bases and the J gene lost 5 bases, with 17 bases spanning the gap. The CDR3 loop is CASSVGFSERGNEKLFF. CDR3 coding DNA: TGTGCCAGCAGCGTAGGATTTAGTGAAAGAGGGAATGAAAAACTGTTTTTT.